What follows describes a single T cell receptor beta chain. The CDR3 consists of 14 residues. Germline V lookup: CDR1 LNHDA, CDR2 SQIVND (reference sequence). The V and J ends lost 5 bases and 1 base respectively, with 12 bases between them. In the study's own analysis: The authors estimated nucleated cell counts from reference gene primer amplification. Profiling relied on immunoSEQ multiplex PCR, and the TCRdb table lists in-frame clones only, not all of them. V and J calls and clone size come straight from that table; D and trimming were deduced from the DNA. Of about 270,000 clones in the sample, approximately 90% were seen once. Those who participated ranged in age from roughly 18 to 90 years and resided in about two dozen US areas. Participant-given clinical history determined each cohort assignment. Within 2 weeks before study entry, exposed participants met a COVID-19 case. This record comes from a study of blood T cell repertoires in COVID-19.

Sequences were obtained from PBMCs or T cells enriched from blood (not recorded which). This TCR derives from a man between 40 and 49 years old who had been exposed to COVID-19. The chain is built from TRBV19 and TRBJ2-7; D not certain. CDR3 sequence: CASSPPASSYEQYF. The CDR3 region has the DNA TGTGCCAGTAGTCCCCCGGCTAGTTCCTACGAGCAGTACTTC.